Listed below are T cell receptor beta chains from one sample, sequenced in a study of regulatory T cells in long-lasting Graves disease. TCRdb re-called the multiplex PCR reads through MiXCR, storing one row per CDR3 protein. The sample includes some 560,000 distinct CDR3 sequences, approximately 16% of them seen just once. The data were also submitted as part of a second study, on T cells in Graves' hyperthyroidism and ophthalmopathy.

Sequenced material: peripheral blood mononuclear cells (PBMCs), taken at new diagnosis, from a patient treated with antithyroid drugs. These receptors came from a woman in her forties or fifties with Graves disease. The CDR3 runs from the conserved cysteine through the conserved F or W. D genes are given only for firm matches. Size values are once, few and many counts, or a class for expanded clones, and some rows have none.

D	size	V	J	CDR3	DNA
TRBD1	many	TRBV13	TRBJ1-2	CASSSHGTGNYGYTF	TGTGCCAGCAGCTCCCACGGGACAGGGAACTATGGCTACACCTTC
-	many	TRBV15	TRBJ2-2	CATSRDMWQNTGELFF	TGTGCCACCAGCAGAGATATGTGGCAGAACACCGGGGAGCTGTTTTTT
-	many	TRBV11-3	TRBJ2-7	CASSLEPDPKVGYEQYF	TGTGCCAGCAGCTTAGAACCCGACCCCAAGGTGGGCTACGAGCAGTACTTC
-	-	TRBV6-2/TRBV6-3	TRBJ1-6	CASSSDSVYNSPLHF	TGTGCCAGCAGTTCCGACAGTGTTTATAATTCACCCCTCCACTTT
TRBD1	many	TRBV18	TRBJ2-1	CASSPTGGNEQFF	TGTGCCAGCAGCCCTACAGGGGGCAATGAGCAGTTCTTC
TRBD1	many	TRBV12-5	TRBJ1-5	CASGRGTANQPQHF	TGTGCTAGTGGCAGAGGGACAGCGAATCAGCCCCAGCATTTT
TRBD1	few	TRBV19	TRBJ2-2	CATTDRGRLTGELFF	TGTGCCACCACGGACAGGGGGCGGCTCACCGGGGAGCTGTTTTTT
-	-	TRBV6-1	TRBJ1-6	CASSRRVFPGISNSPLHF	TGTGCCAGCAGCCGGCGGGTATTCCCGGGTATTTCGAATTCACCCCTCCACTTT
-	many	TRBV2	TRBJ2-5	CASSEGVVETQYF	TGTGCCAGCAGTGAAGGGGTAGTTGAGACCCAGTACTTC
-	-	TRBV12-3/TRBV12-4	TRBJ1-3	CASSRDGVGNTIYF	TGTGCCAGCAGTCGGGACGGGGTAGGAAACACCATATATTTT
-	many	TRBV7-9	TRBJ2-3	CASSLGNMGDTQYF	TGTGCCAGCAGCTTAGGGAATATGGGAGATACGCAGTATTTT
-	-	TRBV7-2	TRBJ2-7	CASSFRLRGEQYF	TGTGCCAGCAGCTTTCGGCTCCGGGGGGAGCAGTACTTC
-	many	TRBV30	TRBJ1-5	CAWSLGPGNQPQHF	TGTGCCTGGAGTCTAGGGCCTGGCAATCAGCCCCAGCATTTT
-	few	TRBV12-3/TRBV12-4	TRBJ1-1	CASSPDWGNTEAFF	TGTGCCAGCAGCCCCGACTGGGGGAACACTGAAGCTTTCTTT
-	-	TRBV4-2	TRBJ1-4	CASSPSAREKLFF	TGTGCCAGCAGCCCGTCGGCCAGGGAAAAACTGTTTTTT
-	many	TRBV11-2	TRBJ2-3	CASSLTVTSTDTQYF	TGTGCCAGCAGCTTAACCGTAACTAGCACAGATACGCAGTATTTT
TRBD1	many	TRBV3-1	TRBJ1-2	CASSDPGQANYGYTF	TGTGCCAGCAGCGATCCGGGACAGGCTAACTATGGCTACACCTTC
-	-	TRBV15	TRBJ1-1	CATSRVPKDTEAFF	TGTGCCACCAGCAGAGTTCCAAAGGACACTGAAGCTTTCTTT
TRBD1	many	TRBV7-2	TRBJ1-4	CASSAQGALEKLFF	TGTGCCAGCAGCGCACAGGGGGCGCTTGAAAAACTGTTTTTT
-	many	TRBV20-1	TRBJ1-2	CSAGQSLNYGYTF	TGCAGTGCCGGACAGAGTCTTAACTATGGCTACACCTTC
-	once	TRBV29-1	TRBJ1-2	CSVDSYGEANHGYTF	TGCAGCGTTGATTCTTATGGGGAAGCTAACCATGGCTACACCTTC
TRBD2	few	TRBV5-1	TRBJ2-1	CASSVSGGGYNEQFF	TGCGCCAGCAGCGTTAGCGGGGGAGGCTACAATGAGCAGTTCTTC
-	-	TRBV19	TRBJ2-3	CASSIRLHFTDTQYF	TGTGCCAGTAGTATTCGGTTGCATTTCACAGATACGCAGTATTTT
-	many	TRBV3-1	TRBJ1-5	CASSPRQAHQPQHF	TGTGCCAGCAGCCCTAGACAGGCGCATCAGCCCCAGCATTTT
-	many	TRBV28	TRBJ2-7	CASSPNPVGGTVYEQYF	TGTGCCAGCAGCCCCAACCCGGTAGGGGGTACCGTCTACGAGCAGTACTTC
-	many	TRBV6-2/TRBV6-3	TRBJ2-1	CASSEQMSSYNEQFF	TGTGCCAGCAGTGAACAGATGAGCTCCTACAATGAGCAGTTCTTC
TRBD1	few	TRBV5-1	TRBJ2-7	CASQSSQGYEQYF	TGCGCCAGTCAGTCCTCACAGGGGTACGAGCAGTACTTC
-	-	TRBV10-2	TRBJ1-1	CATYDRHPNTEAFF	TGCGCCACTTACGACCGGCACCCGAACACTGAAGCTTTCTTT
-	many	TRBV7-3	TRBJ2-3	CASSYRVSSTDTQYF	TGTGCCAGCAGCTATAGAGTATCCAGCACAGATACGCAGTATTTT
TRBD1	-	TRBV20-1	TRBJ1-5	CSARTGGSQQPQHF	TGCAGTGCTCGAACAGGGGGCTCACAACAGCCCCAGCATTTT
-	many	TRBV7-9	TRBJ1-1	CASSWTANTEAFF	TGTGCCAGCAGTTGGACAGCGAACACTGAAGCTTTCTTT
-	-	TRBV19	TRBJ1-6	CASSSADNLHF	TGTGCCAGTAGTAGCGCGGATAACCTCCACTTT
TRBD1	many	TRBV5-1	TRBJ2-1	CASSLEGTGYNEQFF	TGCGCCAGCAGCTTGGAAGGGACAGGGTACAATGAGCAGTTCTTC
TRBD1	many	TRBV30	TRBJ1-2	CAWSISGTGGCGYTF	TGTGCCTGGAGTATCTCCGGGACAGGGGGCTGTGGCTACACCTTC
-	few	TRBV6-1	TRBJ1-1	CASRATGFSTEAFF	TGTGCCAGCAGAGCGACAGGTTTTAGCACTGAAGCTTTCTTT
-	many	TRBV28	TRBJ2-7	CASSSSDYEQYF	TGTGCCAGCAGCTCCTCCGACTACGAGCAGTACTTC
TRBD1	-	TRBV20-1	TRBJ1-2	CSARGRRQGAHGYTF	TGCAGTGCTAGAGGCCGCCGGCAGGGGGCCCACGGCTACACCTTC
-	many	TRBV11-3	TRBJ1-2	CASSLGQGDYGYTF	TGTGCCAGCAGCTTAGGGCAGGGAGATTATGGCTACACCTTC
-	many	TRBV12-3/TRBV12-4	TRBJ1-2	CASSYQGYGYTF	TGTGCCAGCAGTTATCAGGGGTATGGCTACACCTTC
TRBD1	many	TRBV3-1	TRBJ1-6	CASSPGGQANSPLHF	TGTGCCAGCAGCCCCGGGGGACAGGCTAATTCACCCCTCCACTTT
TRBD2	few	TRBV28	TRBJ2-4	CASSLNGGNIQYF	TGTGCCAGCAGTTTAAACGGGGGGAACATTCAGTACTTC
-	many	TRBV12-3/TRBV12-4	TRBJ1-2	CASSSGRSGYTF	TGTGCCAGCTCCTCGGGAAGGTCTGGCTACACCTTC
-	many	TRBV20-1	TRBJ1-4	CSAGTVVNEKLFF	TGCAGTGCTGGGACCGTTGTGAATGAAAAACTGTTTTTT
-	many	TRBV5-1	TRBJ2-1	CASSKDNGAGQFF	TGCGCCAGCAGCAAGGATAATGGGGCTGGGCAGTTCTTC
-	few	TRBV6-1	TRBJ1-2	CASGEGGPPNYGYTF	TGTGCCAGCGGCGAGGGGGGACCACCTAACTATGGCTACACCTTC
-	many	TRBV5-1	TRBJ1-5	CASSEIGGSNQPQHF	TGCGCCAGCAGCGAGATCGGAGGCAGCAATCAGCCCCAGCATTTT